This TCR beta chain was identified in a study of shared clonotypes between healthy human individuals. Study observations and caveats: Across subsets, estimated richness was generally greater for naive than for memory populations. Of the naive CD4 clonotypes, approximately 5% were shared across a few donors.

This clone appeared a single time. Its antigen remains unknown. The repertoire was sequenced with immunoSEQ multiplex PCR; TCRdb's copy has only in-frame clones and lacks some. The sample has about 1 million clones; more than 65% are singletons. The CDR3 spans 15 residues. Germline V lookup: CDR1 SNHLY, CDR2 FYNNEI. With 3 bases clipped from V and 4 bases from J, the junction kept 8 bases outside the gene matches. The V gene is TRBV2, the J gene TRBJ2-5; 7 bases are shared with TRBD1. The TCR sequence derives from a man between 18 and 35 years old in good health. Sequencing was carried out using memory CD4+ T cells sorted from blood. Subset indicated: CD45RA-negative fraction. Here the CDR3 DNA reads TGTGCCAGCAGTGAGGGGAAGGGGGCAACAGAGACCCAGTACTTC. Its translation is CASSEGKGATETQYF.